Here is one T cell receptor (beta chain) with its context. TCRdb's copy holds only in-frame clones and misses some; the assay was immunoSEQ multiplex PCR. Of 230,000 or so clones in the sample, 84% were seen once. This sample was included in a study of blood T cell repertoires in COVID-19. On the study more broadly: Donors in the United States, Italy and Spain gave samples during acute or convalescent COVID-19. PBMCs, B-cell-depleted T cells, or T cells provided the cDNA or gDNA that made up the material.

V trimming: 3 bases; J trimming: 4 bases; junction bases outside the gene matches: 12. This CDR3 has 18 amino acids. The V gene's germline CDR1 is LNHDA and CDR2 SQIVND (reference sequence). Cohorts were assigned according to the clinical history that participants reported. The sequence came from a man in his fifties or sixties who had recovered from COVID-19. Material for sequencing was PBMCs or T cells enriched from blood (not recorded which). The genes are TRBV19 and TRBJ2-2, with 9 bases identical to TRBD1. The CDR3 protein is CASSIEPPGQGGTGELFF. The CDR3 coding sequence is TGTGCCAGTAGTATTGAACCCCCGGGACAGGGCGGCACCGGGGAGCTGTTTTTT. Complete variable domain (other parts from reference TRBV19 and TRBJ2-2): DGGITQSPKYLFRKEGQNVTLSCEQNLNHDAMYWYRQDPGQGLRLIYYSQIVNDFQKGDIAEGYSVSREKKESFPLTVTSAQKNPTAFYLCASSIEPPGQGGTGELFFGEGSRLTVL.